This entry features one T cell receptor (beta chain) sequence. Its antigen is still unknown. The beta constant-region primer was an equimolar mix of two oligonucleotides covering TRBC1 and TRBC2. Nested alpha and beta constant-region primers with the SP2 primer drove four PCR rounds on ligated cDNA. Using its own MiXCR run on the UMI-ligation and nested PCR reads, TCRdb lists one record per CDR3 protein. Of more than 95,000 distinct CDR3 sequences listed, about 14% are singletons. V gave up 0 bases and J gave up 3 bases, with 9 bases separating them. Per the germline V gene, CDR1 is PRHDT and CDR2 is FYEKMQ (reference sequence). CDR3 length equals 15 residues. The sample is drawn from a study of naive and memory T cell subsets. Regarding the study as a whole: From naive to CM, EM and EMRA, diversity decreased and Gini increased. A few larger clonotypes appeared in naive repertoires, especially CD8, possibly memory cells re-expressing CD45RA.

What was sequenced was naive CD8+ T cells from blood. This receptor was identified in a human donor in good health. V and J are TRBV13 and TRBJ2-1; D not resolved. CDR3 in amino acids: CASSLGGPSYNEQFF. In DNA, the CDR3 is TGTGCCAGCAGCTTAGGGGGTCCGAGCTACAATGAGCAGTTCTTC. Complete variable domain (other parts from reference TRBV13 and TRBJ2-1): AAGVIQSPRHLIKEKRETATLKCYPIPRHDTVYWYQQGPGQDPQFLISFYEKMQSDKGSIPDRFSAQQFSDYHSELNMSSLELGDSALYFCASSLGGPSYNEQFFGPGTRLTVL.